Reported below is one T cell receptor beta chain. Primed by a sample-barcoded 5' primer and a J-beta primer mix, a second PCR proceeded for 7 to 11 cycles. TCRdb reprocessed the 5' RACE reads with MiXCR, giving one entry per CDR3 protein. The data contain some 1.6 million distinct CDR3 sequences, about 35% of them singletons. This sample stems from a study of blood T cells in healthy people across ages. Overall study: Per two T cells, about one barcoded beta molecule was captured through template switching.

This CDR3 is built from 16 residues. Germline V gene data show CDR1 as MNHEY and CDR2 as SMNVEV (reference sequence). Trimming at V came to 5 bases and at J to 1 base, leaving 8 bases not matched to a gene. The clonotype comes from a woman between 25 and 40 years old in good health. The J gene is TRBJ2-7, the V gene TRBV27; 10 nucleotides align to TRBD2. Sequencing used blood. CDR3 protein: CASSPLAGVGSYEQYF. The CDR3 nucleotides read TGTGCCAGCAGTCCCCTAGCGGGAGTCGGATCCTACGAGCAGTACTTC.